A single sample is the source of the 22 T cell receptor beta chains below, sequenced in a study of cytomegalovirus exposure and HLA in healthy donors. 60 Vbeta and 13 Jbeta primers were used in PCR. Clones were read by immunoSEQ multiplex PCR, and TCRdb kept only the in-frame ones, dropping some. The data contain around 78,000 clones, roughly 60% of them singletons. What was sequenced was PBMCs. These receptor sequences come from a man aged 25-40 years in good health and CMV-seropositive.

This chain connects TRBV7-2 to TRBJ2-1; 8 nucleotides agree with TRBD1. The CDR3 extends over 16 amino acids. Germline V CDR1 and CDR2: SGHTA, FQGNSA. V lost 5 bases, J lost 6 bases, and 12 bases stayed unmatched. As DNA, the CDR3 is TGTGCCAGCAGCCCATTAATACAGGGGGGATCCAATGAGCAGTTCTTC. This encodes CASSPLIQGGSNEQFF.

The chain employs TRBV7-3 and TRBJ2-3; possible D gene TRBD2, 5 bases. The CDR3 is made up of 18 amino acids. Germline V gene data show CDR1 as SGHTA and CDR2 as FQGTGA. V lost 2 bases and J lost 2, with 20 bases in between. The CDR3 bases are TGTGCCAGCAGCTTAGGAGGCCATAACCGTGCGTCCACAGATACGCAGTATTTT. This gives the protein CASSLGGHNRASTDTQYF. Based on the CDR3 plus reference TRBV7-3 and TRBJ2-3, the full variable domain is GAGVSQTPSNKVTEKGKYVELRCDPISGHTALYWYRQSLGQGPEFLIYFQGTGAADDSGLPNDRFFAVRPEGSVSTLKIQRTERGDSAVYLCASSLGGHNRASTDTQYFGPGTRLTVL.

This clone has just a few counts. V and J are TRBV5-4 and TRBJ2-3; D possibly corresponds to TRBD2 (5 bases). The CDR3 sequence is 14 residues long. Germline CDR1 SGHNT, CDR2 YYREEE (reference sequence). V lost 4 bases, J lost 2 bases, and 11 bases lay in between. The CDR3 is CASSSGPSTDTQYF. CDR3 sequence (DNA): TGTGCCAGCAGCAGCGGACCCTCCACAGATACGCAGTATTTT.

The chain couples TRBV4-3 to TRBJ1-1, with D tentatively TRBD1 (5 bases). The ends were cut back, 9 bases at V and 0 bases at J, with 8 bases in the middle. The CDR3 runs to 12 residues. Germline values: CDR1 LGHNA, CDR2 YSLEER. In DNA form, the CDR3 reads TGCGCCAGTGACAGCTTGAACACTGAAGCTTTCTTT. It codes for CASDSLNTEAFF.

The chain carries TRBV6-5 and TRBJ1-2; tentative D call: TRBD1 (5 bases). There are 16 residues in the CDR3. Germline lookup yields CDR1 MNHEY and CDR2 SVGAGI. V was cut by 0 bases and J by 4 bases, with 15 bases left in between. For the CDR3, the DNA is TGTGCCAGCAGTTACTCGATGTCCAGGGTATCCTATGGCTACACCTTC. Amino acid sequence: CASSYSMSRVSYGYTF.

This chain joins TRBV29-1 and TRBJ1-1; 8 bases align to TRBD1. V lost 6 bases to trimming and J lost 1 base; unmatched junction nucleotides: 7. This CDR3 region has 14 residues. The germline V gene encodes CDR1 SQVTM and CDR2 ANQGSEA. The CDR3 sequence is CSVATGGGNTEAFF. Here the CDR3 DNA reads TGCAGCGTCGCCACAGGGGGGGGGAACACTGAAGCTTTCTTT.

This clone was seen a handful of times. The chain combines TRBV7-2 with TRBJ1-1; maybe TRBD1 (5 bases). Between the trimmed V and J ends, which lost 2 bases and 6 bases, there was a span of 16 bases. The CDR3 has 15 residues. Per germline, CDR1 SGHTA and CDR2 FQGNSA. CDR3 DNA: TGTGCCAGCAGCTTACTGCAGGGTCATGTAGCTGAAGCTTTCTTT. It yields the protein CASSLLQGHVAEAFF.

The chain carries TRBV28 and TRBJ2-4, with a tentative D call TRBD2 (5 bases). The CDR3 loop spans 17 amino acids. CDR1 and CDR2 (germline): MDHEN, SYDVKM. Deletions cut 4 bases from V and 0 bases from J, with 16 bases between. The CDR3 region has the DNA TGTGCCAGCAGTTCCCCCGGGGAACCAATAGCCAAAAACATTCAGTACTTC. Translating it yields CASSSPGEPIAKNIQYF.

The chain couples TRBV9 to TRBJ2-1; D might be TRBD2 (5 bases). In germline, CDR1 is SGDLS, CDR2 YYNGEE. Trimming pared 6 bases from V and 4 bases from J, leaving 11 bases between. The CDR3 loop spans 13 amino acids. The CDR3 nucleotides are TGTGCCAGCAATCGGGAAGGGTACAATGAGCAGTTCTTC. Protein: CASNREGYNEQFF.

The chain combines TRBV18 with TRBJ1-1; 8 bases map to TRBD1. Trimming cost V 6 bases and J 8 bases; bases outside gene matches: 5. The CDR3 spans 12 residues. Per the germline V gene, CDR1 is KGHSH and CDR2 is LQKENI. This CDR3 reads CASSTGGDEAFF. DNA for the CDR3: TGTGCCAGCTCCACAGGGGGGGACGAAGCTTTCTTT.

This sequence joins TRBV5-1 and TRBJ1-1; 10 positions match TRBD1. With 4 bases clipped from V and 4 bases from J, the junction kept 7 bases outside the gene matches. Germline lookup yields CDR1 SGHRS and CDR2 YFSETQ. This CDR3 spans 15 amino acids. CDR3 bases: TGCGCCAGCAGCACCTCGGACAGGGGGGGCACTGAAGCTTTCTTT. It specifies CASSTSDRGGTEAFF.

J is TRBJ2-4 and V is TRBV6-1; D is possibly TRBD2 (6 bases). Germline V gene lookup returns CDR1 MNHNS and CDR2 SASEGT. The ends were cut back, 3 bases at V and 1 base at J, with 19 bases in the middle. This CDR3 has 18 residues. CDR3 amino acids: CASSDQGLISGAKNIQYF. CDR3 sequence (DNA): TGTGCCAGCAGTGATCAAGGACTCATAAGCGGGGCCAAAAACATTCAGTACTTC.

This chain's CDR3 is CASSISQGNNQPQHF. The CDR3 coding sequence is TGTGCCAGTAGTATATCCCAGGGGAACAATCAGCCCCAGCATTTT. This chain links TRBV19 with TRBJ1-5; a weak D match, TRBD1 (6 bases). The germline V gene encodes CDR1 LNHDA and CDR2 SQIVND (reference sequence). The CDR3 totals 15 residues. V lost 2 bases to trimming and J lost 3 bases, with 11 bases between them.

The chain uses TRBV7-9 and TRBJ1-1; 7 positions agree with TRBD1. CDR3 length equals 14 residues. Germline CDR1 SEHNR, CDR2 FQNEAQ (reference sequence). V lost 6 bases and J lost 3; bases outside the gene matches: 7. DNA of the CDR3: TGTGCCAGCAGTCCCAGGGGGTTGGACACTGAAGCTTTCTTT. Encoded protein: CASSPRGLDTEAFF.

This chain links TRBV27 with TRBJ2-5, with 7 nucleotides matching TRBD1. J gave up 4 bases and V 4 bases, and 3 bases lay outside the gene matches. Germline CDR1 and CDR2: MNHEY and SMNVEV (reference sequence). The CDR3 covers 13 residues. The chain's CDR3 is CASSSGGAETQYF. CDR3 sequence (DNA): TGTGCCAGCAGTTCAGGGGGTGCAGAGACCCAGTACTTC.

This clone was picked up many times. The rearrangement joins TRBV27 to TRBJ1-2; D call uncertain. Trimming took off 0 bases at V and 6 bases at J, with 8 bases between the two ends. CDR3 size: 13 residues. The germline V gene has CDR1 MNHEY and CDR2 SMNVEV (reference sequence). Here the CDR3 reads CASSLSGGNGYTF. CDR3 bases: TGTGCCAGCAGTTTATCGGGAGGGAATGGCTACACCTTC.

This chain joins TRBV5-4 and TRBJ2-1; 13 bases fit TRBD2. This CDR3 region has 15 residues. V trimming: 6 bases; J trimming: 5 bases; junction bases outside the gene matches: 5. Looked up from germline, CDR1 is SGHNT and CDR2 is YYREEE (reference sequence). The CDR3 here is CASTGGTSGNNEQFF. In nucleotides, the CDR3 is TGTGCCAGCACCGGGGGGACTAGCGGGAACAATGAGCAGTTCTTC.

The chain recombines TRBV6-1 with TRBJ2-7; D remains ambiguous. This CDR3 is 13 amino acids long. Trimming took 6 bases from V and 5 from J, leaving 14 bases between them. Germline-derived CDR1 and CDR2 are MNHNS and SASEGT. The CDR3 region has the DNA TGTGCCAGCAGCTACCGAAACCGGGACGAGCAGTACTTC. Translated, it gives CASSYRNRDEQYF.

The CDR3 spells CASSLAREGSYGYTF. CDR3 DNA sequence: TGTGCCAGCAGCTTGGCCAGGGAGGGTTCATATGGCTACACCTTC. The chain carries TRBV5-6 and TRBJ1-2, with D possibly TRBD1 on 5 matching bases. Germline-derived CDR1 and CDR2 are SGHDT and YYEEEE. This CDR3 contains 15 residues. V lost 0 bases to trimming and J lost 5 bases, with 14 bases between them.

J is TRBJ1-5 and V is TRBV11-2; D might be TRBD1 (6 bases). The CDR3 is 16 residues long. CDR1 is SGHAT and CDR2 is FQNNGV in the germline V gene. The V end lost 1 base, the J end lost 3 bases, and 13 bases lay between the germline ends. Here the CDR3 DNA reads TGTGCCAGCAGCTTAGGCACAGGGAGGGCCAATCAGCCCCAGCATTTT. This gives the protein CASSLGTGRANQPQHF.

The rearrangement joins TRBV25-1 to TRBJ2-7; 8 positions agree with TRBD2. Germline V gene lookup returns CDR1 MGHDK and CDR2 SYGVNS. V dropped 6 bases and J dropped 3; count of bases not matched to a gene: 19. The CDR3 extends over 18 amino acids. CDR3 coding DNA: TGTGCCAGCAGCCCCACGGGGCTAGCGGGCACTAAACTCTACGAGCAGTACTTC. It yields the protein CASSPTGLAGTKLYEQYF.

The V call is TRBV4-2, the J call TRBJ2-7, with TRBD1 identical over 11 bases. V trimming: 0 bases; J trimming: 5 bases; junction bases outside the gene matches: 9. This CDR3 has 17 residues. CDR1 and CDR2 (germline): LGHNA, YNFKEQ. CDR3 nucleotide sequence: TGTGCCAGCAGCCAAGATCTTAGGACAGGGGGCTTCAACGAGCAGTACTTC. This encodes CASSQDLRTGGFNEQYF.